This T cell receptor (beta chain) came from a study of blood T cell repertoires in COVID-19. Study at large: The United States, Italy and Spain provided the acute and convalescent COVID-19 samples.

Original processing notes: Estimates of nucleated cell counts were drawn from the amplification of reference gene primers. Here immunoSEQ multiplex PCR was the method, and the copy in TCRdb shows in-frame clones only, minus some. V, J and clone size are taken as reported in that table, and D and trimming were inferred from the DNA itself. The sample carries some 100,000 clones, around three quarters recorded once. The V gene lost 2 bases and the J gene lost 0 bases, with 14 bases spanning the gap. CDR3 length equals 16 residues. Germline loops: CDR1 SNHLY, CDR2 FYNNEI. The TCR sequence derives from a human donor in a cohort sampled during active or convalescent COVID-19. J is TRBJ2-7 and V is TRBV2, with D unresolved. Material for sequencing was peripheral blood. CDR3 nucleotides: TGTGCCAGCAGTGAACGTTTCTCAGCGAGCTCCTACGAGCAGTACTTC. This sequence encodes CASSERFSASSYEQYF.